This T cell receptor beta chain was retrieved from a study of blood T cell repertoires in COVID-19. At the level of the study: PBMCs, B-cell-depleted T cells, or T cells were the source of the cDNA or gDNA that made up the material.

Per germline, CDR1 MNHEY and CDR2 SMNVEV (reference sequence). The CDR3 length is 16 residues. The V segment lost 5 bases and the J segment 2 bases; nucleotides outside the gene matches: 9. In the authors' workflow: Quantification of nucleated cells was approximated via reference gene primer amplification. The method was immunoSEQ multiplex PCR; TCRdb's version includes in-frame clones alone and lacks a portion of them. The V and J calls and the clone size are those of that table, but D and trimming were determined from the DNA. The sample lists roughly 250,000 clones; about 80% were seen once. This chain connects TRBV27 to TRBJ2-3, with 8 bases aligning to TRBD1. The sample was peripheral blood. The clonotype was recovered from a woman of 80 years or more with acute or convalescent COVID-19. In nucleotides, the CDR3 is TGTGCCAGCAGTCCGCCTTGGACAGGGTTCACAGATACGCAGTATTTT. Translated: CASSPPWTGFTDTQYF.